Listed here are 16 T cell receptor beta chains from one sample, sequenced in a study of cytotoxic CD8 clonotypes in ibrutinib-treated CLL. The protocol was immunoSEQ multiplex PCR, while the TCRdb copy is restricted to in-frame clones and leaves out a portion. The table shows some 200,000 clones, with 70% occurring only once. Sequenced here: PBMCs, sampled after 12 months of ibrutinib treatment. These receptors were obtained from a human donor with chronic lymphocytic leukemia.

This clone was detected a few times. Additional DNA sequences in this sample encode the identical CDR3. The V gene is TRBV6-1, the J gene TRBJ2-7; 9 nucleotides line up with TRBD1. V lost 5 bases, J lost 4 bases, and 6 bases stayed unmatched. Germline lookup yields CDR1 MNHNS and CDR2 SASEGT. CDR3 length: 14 residues. CDR3 bases: TGTGCCAGCAGTCCCCGACAGGGGGGGTACGAGCAGTACTTC. Its translation is CASSPRQGGYEQYF.

The gene calls are TRBV7-3 and TRBJ1-3; 7 bases are shared with TRBD1. Looked up from germline, CDR1 is SGHTA and CDR2 is FQGTGA. The CDR3 is 14 residues long. The junction had 2 bases not matched to a gene; V was cut back by 4 bases and J by 2 bases. The chain's CDR3 is CASSSGQAGNTIYF. As DNA, the CDR3 is TGTGCCAGCAGCTCCGGACAGGCTGGAAACACCATATATTTT.

This clone is a singleton in its sample. Germline and junction disagree at one end, which may indicate a read error. CDR3 sequence: CASSLAAGTVNF. CDR3 DNA sequence: TGTGCCAGCAGCTTAGCCGCCGGGACAGTTAACTTC. The V call is TRBV7-9, the J call TRBJ2-7; TRBD1 agrees at 7 bases. Looked up from germline, CDR1 is SEHNR and CDR2 is FQNEAQ (reference sequence). The CDR3 spans 12 residues.

This rearrangement joins TRBV4-1 to TRBJ1-2; 10 bases are a match to TRBD1. CDR1 MGHRA and CDR2 YSYEKL come from the germline V gene. The CDR3 runs to 18 residues. J was trimmed by 4 bases and V by 0 bases; bases with no gene match: 11. The CDR3: CASSQDLRQGAGGYGYTF. The CDR3, as DNA: TGCGCCAGCAGCCAAGATTTGAGACAGGGGGCGGGAGGCTATGGCTACACCTTC.

This clone was seen only a few times. This sequence joins TRBV5-1 and TRBJ2-7; possibly TRBD2 for D (5 bases). The germline V and J ends were trimmed by 5 bases and 2 bases, with 8 bases remaining between them. The CDR3 loop spans 12 amino acids. The germline CDR1 and CDR2 sequences are SGHRS and YFSETQ. CDR3 bases: TGCGCCAGCAGACGGGATACCTACGAGCAGTACTTC. Translated: CASRRDTYEQYF.

The chain carries TRBV7-9 and TRBJ1-1, with 9 bases aligning to TRBD1. The length of the CDR3 is 15 residues. V lost 9 bases, J lost 0 bases, and 8 bases stayed unmatched. Germline CDR1 is SEHNR and CDR2 is FQNEAQ (reference sequence). The CDR3 region has the DNA TGTGCCAGTATACTGGGGACAGGGCTGAACACTGAAGCTTTCTTT. Translated: CASILGTGLNTEAFF.

This chain connects TRBV21-1 to TRBJ2-2; the table's D gene call, TRBD2, was not cross checked with the DNA. TRBV21-1 is reported as a pseudogene. This CDR3 contains 15 residues. The chain's CDR3 is CASSNGRDNTGELFF. CDR3 nucleotides: TGTGCCAGCAGCAACGGACGGGATAACACCGGGGAGCTGTTTTTT.

This clone was observed a handful of times. V gene TRBV5-6 combines with J gene TRBJ1-3; a possible D gene is TRBD1 (5 bases). The CDR3 is 16 amino acids. CDR1 SGHDT and CDR2 YYEEEE come from the germline V gene. The V end lost 4 bases, the J end lost 3 bases, and 17 bases lay between the germline ends. The DNA for the CDR3 is TGTGCCAGCAGCCTGAGTGGCGGGGGATTTGGAAACACCATATATTTT. This codes for CASSLSGGGFGNTIYF.

The chain is built from TRBV11-2 and TRBJ1-1, with D uncertain. V was cut by 2 bases and J by 2 bases, with 6 bases left in between. CDR3 length: 13 residues. Germline CDR1 reads SGHAT; CDR2 reads FQNNGV. This chain's CDR3 is CASSLSRNTEAFF. Here the CDR3 DNA reads TGTGCCAGCAGCTTATCGAGAAACACTGAAGCTTTCTTT.

The gene calls are TRBV9 and TRBJ2-1, with 9 positions matching TRBD2. V lost 0 bases to trimming and J lost 4 bases; unmatched junction nucleotides: 5. The CDR3 covers 16 residues. Germline CDR1 and CDR2: SGDLS and YYNGEE. CDR3 bases: TGTGCCAGCAGCGTAGTAGGTGCGGGAGGGTACAATGAGCAGTTCTTC. It encodes CASSVVGAGGYNEQFF.

As concerns this clone: Sequence at one end of the junction differs from germline and may be a read error. This CDR3 reads CASNLGVRDYTF. CDR3 in DNA: TGTGCCAGCAACTTAGGTGTCCGGGACTACACCTTC. V gene TRBV7-3 combines with J gene TRBJ1-2; no clear D gene. The CDR3 runs to 12 residues. In germline, CDR1 is SGHTA, CDR2 FQGTGA. Drawing the rest from reference TRBV7-3 and TRBJ1-2, the complete variable domain is GAGVSQTPSNKVTEKGKYVELRCDPISGHTALYWYRQSLGQGPEFLIYFQGTGAADDSGLPNDRFFAVRPEGSVSTLKIQRTERGDSAVYLCASNLGVRDYTFGSGTRLTVV.

V and J are TRBV30 and TRBJ1-1, with TRBD1 as a possible D gene (6 bases). The CDR3 runs 13 residues. Looked up from germline, CDR1 is GTSNPN and CDR2 is SVGIG (reference sequence). V was pared by 8 bases and J by 2 bases, with 15 bases between. The CDR3 here is CATTGRGNTEAFF. The CDR3 DNA reads as TGTGCCACGACAGGTAGGGGCAACACTGAAGCTTTCTTT.

The J gene is TRBJ2-3, the V gene TRBV28, with 8 bases matching TRBD2. V shed 5 bases, J shed 1 base, and the junction held 2 bases outside the gene matches. Germline lookup yields CDR1 MDHEN and CDR2 SYDVKM. The CDR3 sequence is 14 residues long. The CDR3 DNA is TGTGCCAGCAGTCAGACTAGCGGCACAGATACGCAGTATTTT. This translates into CASSQTSGTDTQYF.

This clone has a count of ten or more. The rearrangement joins TRBV7-9 to TRBJ1-6, with D unresolved. With 6 bases removed from V and 5 bases from J, the gap between germline ends came to 11 bases. This CDR3 has 14 residues. Germline CDR1 is SEHNR and CDR2 is FQNEAQ (reference sequence). The CDR3 region is CASRIRQDNSPLHF. As DNA, the CDR3 is TGTGCCAGCAGAATAAGGCAGGATAATTCACCCCTCCACTTT.

The chain uses TRBV4-2 and TRBJ2-5; D is unresolved. The CDR3 is 14 amino acids. Germline-derived CDR1 and CDR2 are LGHNA and YNFKEQ. Trimming removed 0 bases at V and 3 bases at J, with 8 bases between. CDR3 nucleotide sequence: TGTGCCAGCAGCCAAGATCGGCGAGAAGAGACCCAGTACTTC. Encoded protein: CASSQDRREETQYF.

This clone was observed many times. The chain combines TRBV6-1 with TRBJ2-7; either TRBD1 or TRBD2 may supply D (5 bases each). The germline CDR1 and CDR2 sequences are MNHNS and SASEGT. The ends were cut back, 5 bases at V and 0 bases at J, with 11 bases in the middle. CDR3 length: 14 amino acids. The CDR3 loop reads CASSPGAFSYEQYF. Here the CDR3 DNA reads TGTGCCAGCAGTCCCGGGGCCTTCTCCTACGAGCAGTACTTC.